The present TCR beta chain was sequenced within a study of blood T cell repertoires in COVID-19. Germline loops: CDR1 SGHAT, CDR2 FQDESV (reference sequence). The CDR3 runs to 14 residues. V dropped 4 bases and J dropped 5; count of bases not matched to a gene: 4. Repertoires were generated with immunoSEQ multiplex PCR, while TCRdb's copy carries only in-frame clones and drops some. Of about 67,000 clones in the sample, around 87% were seen once. The sequenced material came from peripheral blood. The receptor comes from a man aged 50 to 59 with active COVID-19. This rearrangement joins TRBV11-1 to TRBJ2-1; TRBD1 aligns across 8 bases. CDR3 sequence reads: CASSSLDRDNEQFF. CDR3 bases: TGTGCCAGCAGCTCCTTGGACAGGGACAATGAGCAGTTCTTC.